These 30 T cell receptor beta chains came from one sample sequenced in a study of T cell responses to AZD1222 COVID-19 vaccine. Sequencing used immunoSEQ multiplex PCR; TCRdb keeps in-frame clones, though not all of them. This sample carries around 130,000 clones, 90% to 95% of them seen once, and the ten largest clones take 2.8%. Source: peripheral blood, taken on day 0 of AZD1222 vaccination. These receptors originate from an adult in good health.

The chain combines TRBV7-2 with TRBJ2-7; D gene uncertain. The germline CDR1 and CDR2 sequences are SGHTA and FQGNSA. The CDR3 length is 13 residues. V was pared by 4 bases and J by 1 base, with 8 bases between. The CDR3 reads CASSSIPSYEQYF. CDR3 nucleotide sequence: TGTGCCAGCAGCTCCATACCTTCCTACGAGCAGTACTTC.

The rearrangement links TRBV12-3 or TRBV12-4 to TRBJ1-1; tentatively, D is TRBD1 (5 bases). The CDR3 totals 13 residues. Trimming removed 3 bases at V and 4 bases at J, with 9 bases between. The CDR3 here is CASSLRQLTEAFF. Here the CDR3 DNA reads TGTGCCAGCAGTTTGCGACAGCTCACTGAAGCTTTCTTT.

The rearrangement links TRBV29-1 to TRBJ1-1; D is ambiguous. Looked up from germline, CDR1 is SQVTM and CDR2 is ANQGSEA. V lost 8 bases and J 3 bases, leaving 16 bases between the germline ends. The CDR3 runs to 13 residues. CDR3 bases: TGCAGCTCCGGGTACGGAGGGCACACTGAAGCTTTCTTT. This translates into CSSGYGGHTEAFF.

V is TRBV10-2 and J is TRBJ1-6, with a tentative D call TRBD1 (5 bases). CDR1 WSHSY and CDR2 SAAADI come from the germline V gene. Deletions cut 2 bases from V and 8 bases from J, with 10 bases between. The CDR3 has 14 residues. The CDR3 nucleotides are TGCGCCAGCAGTGAGACCCCGGGGGATTCACCCCTCCACTTT. Its protein product is CASSETPGDSPLHF.

V is TRBV3-1 (or the pseudogene TRBV3-2) and J is TRBJ2-7; D uncertain. This CDR3 region has 12 residues. Trimming removed 1 base from V and 4 bases from J, with 5 bases in between. Looked up from germline, CDR1 is LGHDT and CDR2 is YNNKEL (reference sequence). The chain's CDR3 is CASSQAGYEQYF. The CDR3 DNA follows: TGTGCCAGCAGCCAAGCCGGATACGAGCAGTACTTC.

The V and J genes are TRBV9 and TRBJ2-5; D is uncertain. The V gene lost 6 bases and the J gene lost 3 bases, with 0 bases spanning the gap. Per the germline V gene, CDR1 is SGDLS and CDR2 is YYNGEE. The CDR3 has 9 amino acids. This CDR3 reads CASKETQYF. CDR3 sequence (DNA): TGTGCCAGCAAAGAGACCCAGTACTTC.

This clone is a singleton in its sample. The chain links TRBV19 to TRBJ2-5; tentatively, D is TRBD1 (6 bases). Trimming pared 5 bases from V and 5 bases from J, leaving 12 bases between. The CDR3 spans 13 residues. The V gene's germline CDR1 is LNHDA and CDR2 SQIVND (reference sequence). CDR3 sequence (DNA): TGTGCCAGTAGTCCGTGGCAGGGGGAGACCCAGTACTTC. As protein: CASSPWQGETQYF.

This chain uses TRBV29-1 with TRBJ1-2, with a possible D match to TRBD1 (6 bases). Germline CDR1 is SQVTM and CDR2 is ANQGSEA. V lost 2 bases, J lost 3 bases, and 19 bases lay in between. This CDR3 contains 16 residues. The CDR3 DNA is TGCAGCGTTGAATGGGACAAGGGCCTGGGGGACTATGGCTACACCTTC. Encoded protein: CSVEWDKGLGDYGYTF.

This chain links TRBV5-6 with TRBJ1-3; TRBD1 matches 7 bases. Trimming at V came to 4 bases and at J to 3 bases, leaving 4 bases not matched to a gene. CDR3 length: 14 residues. CDR1 SGHDT and CDR2 YYEEEE come from the germline V gene. Here the CDR3 DNA reads TGTGCCAGCAGCCCAGGGACAGATGGAAACACCATATATTTT. This encodes CASSPGTDGNTIYF. The full variable domain, rest sourced from reference TRBV5-6 and TRBJ1-3, is DAGVTQSPTHLIKTRGQQVTLRCSPKSGHDTVSWYQQALGQGPQFIFQYYEEEERQRGNFPDRFSGHQFPNYSSELNVNALLLGDSALYLCASSPGTDGNTIYFGEGSWLTVV.

This clone occurred once. CDR3 in DNA: TGTGCCAGTAGTATAGATTCAGGGCTTGAAGCTTTCTTT. Its translation is CASSIDSGLEAFF. V gene TRBV19 combines with J gene TRBJ1-1; a possible D gene is TRBD1 (5 bases). In germline, CDR1 is LNHDA, CDR2 SQIVND (reference sequence). V lost 0 bases and J 7 bases, leaving 9 bases between the germline ends. The CDR3 contains 13 residues.

The rearrangement uses TRBV2 and TRBJ2-4; D could derive from TRBD1 or TRBD2 (5 bases each). V lost 6 bases and J lost 7, with 10 bases in between. Per germline, CDR1 SNHLY and CDR2 FYNNEI. There are 12 residues in the CDR3. This chain's CDR3 is CASSSGRNIQYF. In DNA, the CDR3 is TGTGCCAGCAGCTCGGGACGTAACATTCAGTACTTC.

This clone was seen only once. The V and J genes are TRBV14 and TRBJ2-1; TRBD1 matches 8 bases. The CDR3 covers 16 residues. V dropped 4 bases and J dropped 5; count of bases not matched to a gene: 10. Looked up from germline, CDR1 is SGHDN and CDR2 is FVKESK. The CDR3 DNA reads as TGTGCCAGCAGCCCCGCAGGGACAGGCCCTAACAATGAGCAGTTCTTC. This codes for CASSPAGTGPNNEQFF. The full variable domain, in which reference TRBV14 and TRBJ2-1 provide the parts outside the CDR3, is EAGVTQFPSHSVIEKGQTVTLRCDPISGHDNLYWYRRVMGKEIKFLLHFVKESKQDESGMPNNRFLAERTGGTYSTLKVQPAELEDSGVYFCASSPAGTGPNNEQFFGPGTRLTVL.

V usage is TRBV5-1 and J usage is TRBJ2-7; 13 bases line up with TRBD2. The CDR3 spans 15 residues. From germline, CDR1 is SGHRS and CDR2 YFSETQ. The V gene end was trimmed by 4 bases and the J gene end by 5 bases; junction bases not matched to a gene: 6. The CDR3 DNA sequence: TGCGCCAGCAGCAAGACCGGGACTAGCGGGAACGAGCAGTACTTC. Its protein is CASSKTGTSGNEQYF.

The chain couples TRBV19 to TRBJ1-5; no clear D. The V end lost 6 bases, the J end lost 0 bases, and 6 bases lay between the germline ends. CDR1 LNHDA and CDR2 SQIVND come from the germline V gene (reference sequence). This CDR3 is built from 13 residues. CDR3 amino acids: CASRQNSNQPQHF. In DNA, the CDR3 is TGTGCCAGTAGGCAAAATAGCAATCAGCCCCAGCATTTT. The variable domain in full, completed from reference TRBV19 and TRBJ1-5, reads DGGITQSPKYLFRKEGQNVTLSCEQNLNHDAMYWYRQDPGQGLRLIYYSQIVNDFQKGDIAEGYSVSREKKESFPLTVTSAQKNPTAFYLCASRQNSNQPQHFGDGTRLSIL.

The CDR3 here is CASSLGGTASNEQFF. The DNA of the CDR3 is TGCGCCAGCAGCTTGGGCGGGACCGCATCCAATGAGCAGTTCTTC. This chain joins TRBV5-1 and TRBJ2-1; D perhaps matches TRBD2 (6 bases). V dropped 0 bases and J dropped 6 bases, with 13 bases sitting between them. The CDR3 is 15 residues long. Germline V gene data show CDR1 as SGHRS and CDR2 as YFSETQ.

The CDR3 DNA sequence: TGCGCCAGCAGCCTCGACCCTAACTATGGCTACACCTTC. As protein: CASSLDPNYGYTF. The chain couples TRBV4-1 to TRBJ1-2; D remains ambiguous. The CDR3 length is 13 residues. Germline CDR1 MGHRA, CDR2 YSYEKL. V lost 4 bases, J lost 0 bases, and 6 bases lay in between.

J is TRBJ2-7 and V is TRBV6-5, with D perhaps matching TRBD1 or TRBD2 (6 bases each). The length of the CDR3 is 14 residues. The germline gives CDR1 MNHEY, CDR2 SVGAGI. V lost 7 bases to trimming and J lost 2 bases, with 15 bases between them. DNA for the CDR3: TGTGCCAGCACCCCCCGGGGGCTAACCTACGAGCAGTACTTC. Its translation is CASTPRGLTYEQYF.

The chain joins TRBV19 to TRBJ1-5, with D unresolved. Germline V gene data show CDR1 as LNHDA and CDR2 as SQIVND (reference sequence). Between the trimmed V and J ends, which lost 6 bases and 9 bases, there was a span of 15 bases. The CDR3 runs to 13 residues. CDR3: CASSRQVRGPQHF. In DNA form, the CDR3 reads TGTGCCAGTAGCAGGCAAGTACGAGGGCCCCAGCATTTT. Filled out from reference TRBV19 and TRBJ1-5, the complete variable domain reads DGGITQSPKYLFRKEGQNVTLSCEQNLNHDAMYWYRQDPGQGLRLIYYSQIVNDFQKGDIAEGYSVSREKKESFPLTVTSAQKNPTAFYLCASSRQVRGPQHFGDGTRLSIL.

This clone was recorded once. The V call is TRBV29-1, the J call TRBJ2-7; TRBD1 is a possible D gene (7 bases). With 6 bases removed from V and 4 bases from J, the gap between germline ends came to 22 bases. Germline V lookup: CDR1 SQVTM, CDR2 ANQGSEA. The CDR3 covers 15 residues. The CDR3 region is CSVAKGGLGQYEQYF. The CDR3 region has the DNA TGCAGCGTAGCTAAGGGGGGACTGGGACAGTACGAGCAGTACTTC.

This sequence joins TRBV5-4 and TRBJ2-7; the D gene could be TRBD1 or TRBD2 (6 bases each). The CDR3 sequence is 16 residues long. The V end was cut by 0 bases, the J end by 0 bases, with 13 bases between. Per the germline V gene, CDR1 is SGHNT and CDR2 is YYREEE (reference sequence). The CDR3 DNA sequence: TGTGCCAGCAGCTTGGTGTCCGGGGGCAGCTCCTACGAGCAGTACTTC. As protein: CASSLVSGGSSYEQYF.

The chain carries TRBV11-2 and TRBJ2-1; the D is unclear. This CDR3 is built from 16 residues. The germline V gene has CDR1 SGHAT and CDR2 FQNNGV. V was clipped by 5 bases and J by 2 bases, with 16 bases between them. This chain's CDR3 is CASSAVSYSPYNEQFF. The CDR3 nucleotides are TGTGCCAGCAGCGCCGTTTCATACAGCCCCTACAATGAGCAGTTCTTC.

V and J are TRBV13 and TRBJ1-4; D not resolved. This CDR3 comprises 14 residues. Trimming took 5 bases from V and 3 from J, leaving 10 bases between them. Germline-derived CDR1 and CDR2 are PRHDT and FYEKMQ (reference sequence). CDR3 in amino acids: CASSPGRANEKLFF. The CDR3 bases are TGTGCCAGCAGCCCCGGGAGGGCTAATGAAAAACTGTTTTTT.

This clone turned up a few times. The V call is TRBV24-1, the J call TRBJ2-5; D not certain. Between the trimmed V and J ends, which lost 3 bases and 2 bases, there was a span of 15 bases. The V gene's germline CDR1 is KGHDR and CDR2 SFDVKD. This CDR3 has 16 residues. CDR3 coding DNA: TGTGCCACCAGTGATCCCATCCCCGACGCGCAAGAGACCCAGTACTTC. Encoded protein: CATSDPIPDAQETQYF.

This chain connects TRBV6-5 to TRBJ2-7; 8 positions match TRBD1. J was trimmed by 6 bases and V by 2 bases; bases with no gene match: 6. CDR1 and CDR2 from the germline V gene are MNHEY and SVGAGI. The CDR3 totals 14 residues. The CDR3 reads CASSYRDRFGEQYF. CDR3 nucleotide sequence: TGTGCCAGCAGTTACCGGGACAGGTTTGGCGAGCAGTACTTC.

V and J are TRBV10-3 and TRBJ2-2; TRBD1 aligns across 7 bases. The CDR3 runs 13 residues. CDR1 is ENHRY and CDR2 is SYGVKD in the germline V gene. Trimming at V came to 9 bases and at J to 6 bases, leaving 7 bases not matched to a gene. CDR3 protein: CAIPGQKSGELFF. DNA of the CDR3: TGTGCCATTCCGGGACAGAAGTCCGGGGAGCTGTTTTTT.

This chain joins TRBV27 and TRBJ1-5; D not resolved. The V end was cut by 6 bases, the J end by 0 bases, with 6 bases between. Germline assignment: CDR1 MNHEY and CDR2 SMNVEV (reference sequence). CDR3 length: 13 residues. CDR3 residues: CASRRGSNQPQHF. DNA for the CDR3: TGTGCCAGCAGGCGTGGTAGCAATCAGCCCCAGCATTTT.

This clone was detected only a few times. The chain couples TRBV6-1 to TRBJ2-4; weak D call: TRBD1 (5 bases). Germline V gene lookup returns CDR1 MNHNS and CDR2 SASEGT. This CDR3 comprises 13 residues. V gave up 2 bases and J gave up 5 bases, with 7 bases separating them. CDR3: CASSEIGENIQYF. The CDR3 DNA follows: TGTGCCAGCAGTGAAATAGGGGAAAACATTCAGTACTTC.

The chain uses TRBV20-1 and TRBJ2-1; D is undetermined. The germline gives CDR1 DFQATT, CDR2 SNEGSKA (reference sequence). The CDR3 length is 11 residues. Trimming stripped 1 base from V and 8 bases from J, with 6 bases between. The CDR3 region has the DNA TGCAGTGCTAGAGTTGCCGATGAGCAGTTCTTC. It yields the protein CSARVADEQFF.

In regard to this clone: Other DNA sequences of this sample code for an identical CDR3. V usage is TRBV4-3 and J usage is TRBJ1-1, with 9 bases that match TRBD1. The germline V gene has CDR1 LGHNA and CDR2 YSLEER. V was clipped by 8 bases and J by 6 bases; unmatched bases: 10. This CDR3 region has 14 residues. DNA for the CDR3: TGCGCCAGCTCGCCGGGACAGGGAGGCCCTGAAGCTTTCTTT. Translated: CASSPGQGGPEAFF.

The V and J genes are TRBV9 and TRBJ1-6; D call uncertain. The CDR3 is 14 amino acids. CDR1 SGDLS and CDR2 YYNGEE come from the germline V gene. V lost 4 bases to trimming and J lost 7 bases, with 12 bases between them. The DNA for the CDR3 is TGTGCCAGCAGCTCGGAAAGACGGAATTCACCCCTCCACTTT. Translated, it gives CASSSERRNSPLHF.